The sequence of this T cell receptor (beta chain) was determined in a study of beta chain features in type 1 diabetes. The whole isolated RNA underwent reverse transcription, so sequencing captured expressed TCRB transcripts. Generated by immunoSEQ multiplex PCR, the TCRdb table keeps only in-frame clones and is missing some. This repertoire shows roughly 130,000 clones, 9% to 9.5% found once; its top ten account for 0.68%. The V end was cut by 2 bases, the J end by 2 bases, with 7 bases between. Germline values: CDR1 SGHRS, CDR2 YFSETQ. This CDR3 contains 13 residues. Sequencing was carried out using central memory CD4+ T cells from blood. V is TRBV5-1 and J is TRBJ2-5; maybe TRBD1 (5 bases). This sequence originates from a man in his late teens or twenties in good health. The DNA of the CDR3 is TGCGCCAGCAGCTTCCGACAGCAAGAGACCCAGTACTTC. Amino acids: CASSFRQQETQYF.